This T cell receptor beta chain originates from a study of T cell responses to AZD1222 COVID-19 vaccine. The overall study: Pooled samples include second doses given at about 4 or 12 weeks.

The repertoire was sequenced with immunoSEQ multiplex PCR; TCRdb's copy has only in-frame clones and lacks some. The sample consists of roughly 150,000 clones, more than 85% of them appearing once. Study-wide results and limits: Baseline seropositives among AZD1222 recipients totaled only 5 or 6. Variant regions that are unmutated are reportedly the target of nearly half of spike-specific TCRs.

A remark on this clone: Its antigen remains unknown.

The receptor comes from an adult in good health. The specimen was peripheral blood, collected on day 0 of AZD1222 vaccination.

CDR3: CASSLGSGGSPLHF. DNA of the CDR3: TGTGCCAGCAGCTTAGGGAGCGGGGGTTCACCCCTCCACTTT. The chain recombines TRBV7-9 with TRBJ1-6; perhaps TRBD1 as D (5 bases). The germline V gene has CDR1 SEHNR and CDR2 FQNEAQ (reference sequence). The CDR3 has 14 residues. Trimming pared 1 base from V and 9 bases from J, leaving 10 bases between.